The subject of this entry is one TCR beta chain. Its cognate antigen is unknown. The CDR3 has 13 residues. Germline CDR1 and CDR2: SGHAT and FQNNGV. The V end was cut by 3 bases, the J end by 3 bases, with 8 bases between. This sample stems from a study of human T cells and chemical hapten exposure. About the study: Patch testing placed 0.01% DPC on the upper back, with readings at 6 days. Study-wide points: There was a positive correlation between PT1 expanded TCR counts and patch test score.

The time point: patch test 3, about 24 weeks after DPC sensitization. Treatment of the sample: therapeutic diphenylcyclopropenone sensitization with weekly scalp DPC. The library labeled individual cDNA molecules by adding unique molecular identifiers to them. MiXCR, applied by TCRdb to the RACE reads, yields one record per CDR3 protein. The table lists 85,000 to 100,000 distinct CDR3 sequences, about 28% of them singletons. The V gene is TRBV11-2, the J gene TRBJ1-1, with D unclear. The receptor comes from a man in his forties or fifties with alopecia areata. Some clones in this sample may be carry-over from other donors' samples. Sequenced here: whole blood, sampled in connection with sensitization to the hapten diphenylcyclopropenone (DPC). The CDR3 here is CASSLTRDTEAFF. The CDR3 bases are TGTGCCAGCAGCTTGACGAGGGACACTGAAGCTTTCTTT.